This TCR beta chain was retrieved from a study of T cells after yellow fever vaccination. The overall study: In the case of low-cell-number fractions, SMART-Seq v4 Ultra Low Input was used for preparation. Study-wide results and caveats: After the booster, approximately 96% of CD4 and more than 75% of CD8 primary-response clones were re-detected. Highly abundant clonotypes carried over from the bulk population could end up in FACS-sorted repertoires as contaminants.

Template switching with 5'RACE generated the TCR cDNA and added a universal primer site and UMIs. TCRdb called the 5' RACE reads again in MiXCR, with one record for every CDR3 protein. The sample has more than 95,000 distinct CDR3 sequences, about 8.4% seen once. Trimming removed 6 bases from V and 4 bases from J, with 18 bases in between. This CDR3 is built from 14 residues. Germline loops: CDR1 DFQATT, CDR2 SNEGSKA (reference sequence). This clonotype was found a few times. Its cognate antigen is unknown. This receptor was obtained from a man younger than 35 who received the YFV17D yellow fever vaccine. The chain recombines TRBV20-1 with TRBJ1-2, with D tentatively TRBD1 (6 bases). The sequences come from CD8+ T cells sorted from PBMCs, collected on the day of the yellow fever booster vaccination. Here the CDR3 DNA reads TGCAGTGCGGAAGACGCCGGGACACTCTATGGCTACACCTTC. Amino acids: CSAEDAGTLYGYTF.